The present entry profiles one T cell receptor beta chain with its context. PCR involved 60 Vbeta and 13 Jbeta primers. The repertoire was sequenced with immunoSEQ multiplex PCR; TCRdb's copy has only in-frame clones and lacks some. The sample records 150,000 or so clones, 84% being singletons. The sample originates from a study of cytomegalovirus exposure and HLA in healthy donors. The V gene's germline CDR1 is LNHNV and CDR2 YYDKDF (reference sequence). With 1 base clipped from V and 3 bases from J, the junction kept 4 bases outside the gene matches. The CDR3 extends over 15 amino acids. The specimen was PBMCs. J is TRBJ1-1 and V is TRBV15, with 8 bases lining up with TRBD1. The TCR sequence derives from a man aged 18 to 30 in good health and CMV-seronegative. CDR3 sequence reads: CATSRGRGLDTEAFF. CDR3 DNA sequence: TGTGCCACCAGCAGAGGCAGGGGGCTGGACACTGAAGCTTTCTTT.